These 26 T cell receptor beta chains were all obtained from the same sample, sequenced in a study of PD-1 blockade in classical Hodgkin lymphoma. Time point denoted: cycle 4 day 1 (C4D1), after 6 weeks of nivolumab. Every patient had relapsed following autologous stem cell transplantation, and cohorts differed in brentuximab vedotin exposure. By magnetic negative selection, CD4+ T cells were purified from thawed PBMCs. The assay was immunoSEQ multiplex PCR, and TCRdb's table has in-frame clones only and misses some. The sample records fewer than 35,000 clones, 90% to 95% being singletons. The sequencing used CD4+ T cells from blood, collected before the fourth cycle of nivolumab. These receptors were obtained from a human donor with classical Hodgkin lymphoma.

The chain recombines TRBV30 with TRBJ1-1; a weak D match, TRBD1 (6 bases). The CDR3 is made up of 16 amino acids. Germline-derived CDR1 and CDR2 are GTSNPN and SVGIG (reference sequence). Trimming removed 2 bases from V and 0 bases from J, with 16 bases in between. The CDR3 DNA follows: TGTGCCTGGAGTTCGTGGGGGCATTCGCTGAACACTGAAGCTTTCTTT. This translates into CAWSSWGHSLNTEAFF.

The chain is built from TRBV18 and TRBJ2-1, with no clear D. The CDR3 is made up of 14 amino acids. The V and J ends lost 4 bases and 6 bases respectively, with 13 bases between them. Germline V gene data show CDR1 as KGHSH and CDR2 as LQKENI. The CDR3 nucleotides read TGTGCCAGCTCACTAGATCCGGCGATCAATGAGCAGTTCTTC. Amino acids: CASSLDPAINEQFF.

The J gene is TRBJ1-3, the V gene TRBV30, with 8 nucleotides matching TRBD1. CDR1 GTSNPN and CDR2 SVGIG come from the germline V gene (reference sequence). V was pared by 1 base and J by 4 bases, with 15 bases of the junction left unmatched. This CDR3 contains 18 residues. The CDR3 is CAWSGPQNQGAGGNTIYF. CDR3 nucleotide sequence: TGTGCCTGGAGTGGACCTCAGAACCAGGGGGCAGGGGGAAACACCATATATTTT.

The chain joins TRBV6-5 to TRBJ1-2, with 7 nucleotides matching TRBD1. With 0 bases clipped from V and 4 bases from J, the junction kept 8 bases outside the gene matches. Germline-derived CDR1 and CDR2 are MNHEY and SVGAGI. The CDR3 extends over 16 amino acids. The chain's CDR3 is CASSYSGTANPYGYTF. The CDR3 coding sequence is TGTGCCAGCAGTTACTCTGGGACAGCGAACCCCTATGGCTACACCTTC.

Concerning this clone itself: Relative to the germline gene, one junction end is altered; a read error may explain this. The gene calls are TRBV5-6 and TRBJ1-3; 9 bases match TRBD1. Germline V lookup: CDR1 SGHDT, CDR2 YYEEEE. The CDR3 covers 12 residues. CDR3 in amino acids: CASSLPGQGTNF. CDR3 nucleotide sequence: TGTGCCAGCAGCCTCCCGGGACAGGGAACCAATTTT. Full variable domain (missing parts from reference TRBV5-6 and TRBJ1-3): DAGVTQSPTHLIKTRGQQVTLRCSPKSGHDTVSWYQQALGQGPQFIFQYYEEEERQRGNFPDRFSGHQFPNYSSELNVNALLLGDSALYLCASSLPGQGTNFGEGSWLTVV.

The table lists this clone with a few counts. The chain is built from TRBV6-1 and TRBJ2-7, with 9 bases identical to TRBD2. This CDR3 has 15 residues. V was clipped by 5 bases and J by 2 bases; unmatched bases: 7. Germline V gives CDR1 MNHNS, CDR2 SASEGT. CDR3 bases: TGTGCCAGCAGTACTGAAGCGGGAGGTACCTACGAGCAGTACTTC. It is translated as CASSTEAGGTYEQYF.

V and J are TRBV6-5 and TRBJ2-7; D not resolved. Germline lookup yields CDR1 MNHEY and CDR2 SVGAGI. Trimming cost V 5 bases and J 3 bases, with 14 bases left between them. The CDR3 loop spans 14 amino acids. The CDR3 nucleotides read TGTGCCAGCAGTGTGTTTACTGCAAGCTACGAGCAGTACTTC. Translation: CASSVFTASYEQYF.

The rearrangement uses TRBV5-1 and TRBJ2-1, with 10 bases aligning to TRBD2. Per germline, CDR1 SGHRS and CDR2 YFSETQ. CDR3 length: 16 amino acids. Trimming took 0 bases from V and 4 from J; bases not matched to a gene: 4. The CDR3 nucleotides are TGCGCCAGCAGCTTGGTAGCAGCGGGAGGGTACAATGAGCAGTTCTTC. The encoded protein is CASSLVAAGGYNEQFF. The full variable domain, in which reference TRBV5-1 and TRBJ2-1 provide the parts outside the CDR3, is KAGVTQTPRYLIKTRGQQVTLSCSPISGHRSVSWYQQTPGQGLQFLFEYFSETQRNKGNFPGRFSGRQFSNSRSEMNVSTLELGDSALYLCASSLVAAGGYNEQFFGPGTRLTVL.

V usage is TRBV27 and J usage is TRBJ1-5, with no clear D. Deletions cut 7 bases from V and 6 bases from J, with 10 bases between. CDR3 length: 12 amino acids. Germline V gene lookup returns CDR1 MNHEY and CDR2 SMNVEV (reference sequence). DNA for the CDR3: TGTGCCAGCACACAAACGGGTCAGCCCCAGCATTTT. This sequence encodes CASTQTGQPQHF.

J is TRBJ2-3 and V is TRBV19; no clear D gene. CDR1 and CDR2 from the germline V gene are LNHDA and SQIVND (reference sequence). Deletions cut 2 bases from V and 4 bases from J, with 10 bases between. The CDR3 length is 14 residues. In nucleotides, the CDR3 is TGTGCCAGTAGTATAAATGGCGTTTCAGATACGCAGTATTTT. This codes for CASSINGVSDTQYF. The entire variable domain, with the rest obtained from reference TRBV19 and TRBJ2-3, is as follows: DGGITQSPKYLFRKEGQNVTLSCEQNLNHDAMYWYRQDPGQGLRLIYYSQIVNDFQKGDIAEGYSVSREKKESFPLTVTSAQKNPTAFYLCASSINGVSDTQYFGPGTRLTVL.

The chain recombines TRBV4-1 with TRBJ2-6, with D maybe TRBD1 (6 bases). Per the germline V gene, CDR1 is MGHRA and CDR2 is YSYEKL. V was cut by 0 bases and J by 2 bases, with 11 bases left in between. The CDR3 extends over 17 amino acids. The CDR3 DNA is TGCGCCAGCAGCCAAGAATACAGGGCCGCTGGGGCCAACGTCCTGACTTTC. It yields the protein CASSQEYRAAGANVLTF.

The chain has TRBV14 and TRBJ2-3; 9 bases match TRBD1. The CDR3 has 19 amino acids. V shed 5 bases and J 2 bases; nucleotides not matched to a gene: 17. CDR1 and CDR2 from the germline V gene are SGHDN and FVKESK. CDR3 sequence reads: CASSTYLTGTGRFTDTQYF. Here the CDR3 DNA reads TGTGCCAGCAGCACTTACCTCACTGGGACAGGGAGATTCACAGATACGCAGTATTTT.

The chain carries TRBV5-4 and TRBJ1-1; 7 nucleotides align to TRBD1. With V trimmed by 4 bases and J by 2 bases, 2 bases remained unmatched. Per the germline V gene, CDR1 is SGHNT and CDR2 is YYREEE (reference sequence). This CDR3 region has 13 residues. Here the CDR3 reads CASSQGGNTEAFF. CDR3 nucleotides: TGTGCCAGCAGCCAGGGGGGAAACACTGAAGCTTTCTTT.

This clone was picked up one time. V usage is TRBV11-3 and J usage is TRBJ2-1; no reliable D call. The germline V gene encodes CDR1 SGHNT and CDR2 YENEEA. This CDR3 contains 15 residues. V lost 5 bases to trimming and J lost 0 bases, with 11 bases between them. The DNA of the CDR3 is TGTGCCAGCAGCCGTAGCTTGAGCTCCTACAATGAGCAGTTCTTC. It codes for CASSRSLSSYNEQFF.

The V call is TRBV18, the J call TRBJ2-7; D might be TRBD2 (5 bases). Trimming took off 2 bases at V and 8 bases at J, with 10 bases between the two ends. This CDR3 contains 12 residues. Germline values: CDR1 KGHSH, CDR2 LQKENI. The CDR3 loop is CASSPGELQQYF. The CDR3 DNA reads as TGTGCCAGCTCACCAGGGGAGCTACAGCAGTACTTC.

The chain has TRBV18 and TRBJ2-7, with 9 bases aligning to TRBD1. V was clipped by 1 base and J by 5 bases; unmatched bases: 6. Germline CDR1 KGHSH, CDR2 LQKENI. This CDR3 region has 15 residues. The CDR3 sequence: CASSPLGQGRNEQYF. DNA for the CDR3: TGTGCCAGCTCACCACTGGGACAGGGACGGAACGAGCAGTACTTC.

The chain uses TRBV5-1 and TRBJ2-5; 9 bases agree with TRBD2. V trimming: 0 bases; J trimming: 9 bases; junction bases outside the gene matches: 6. This CDR3 is 14 amino acids long. The germline CDR1 and CDR2 sequences are SGHRS and YFSETQ. CDR3 loop: CASSLAGTSSPQYF. CDR3 nucleotide sequence: TGCGCCAGCAGCTTGGCCGGGACTAGCTCGCCCCAGTACTTC.

The chain is built from TRBV28 and TRBJ2-3; possibly TRBD2 for D (6 bases). CDR3 length: 15 amino acids. Per germline, CDR1 MDHEN and CDR2 SYDVKM. The V end was cut by 10 bases, the J end by 0 bases, with 17 bases between. The CDR3 loop is CATLLGGVSTDTQYF. CDR3 DNA sequence: TGTGCCACCCTCCTTGGCGGGGTGAGCACAGATACGCAGTATTTT.

In nucleotides, the CDR3 is TGTGCCAGTAGTACCCCCCGACAGGGATTAAAGGAGCCCCAGCATTTT. Its translation: CASSTPRQGLKEPQHF. The chain is built from TRBV19 and TRBJ1-5; 7 positions match TRBD1. CDR3 length equals 16 residues. V dropped 4 bases and J dropped 8; count of bases not matched to a gene: 14. CDR1 and CDR2 (germline): LNHDA, SQIVND (reference sequence).

This clone was seen more than once but under ten times. The chain recombines TRBV28 with TRBJ1-2, with D possibly matching TRBD1 (6 bases). The V gene lost 4 bases and the J gene lost 5 bases, with 20 bases spanning the gap. The CDR3 spans 16 residues. In germline, CDR1 is MDHEN, CDR2 SYDVKM. CDR3 sequence reads: CASSSSRDINGYGYTF. Written as DNA, the CDR3 is TGTGCCAGCAGTTCATCCCGGGACATTAACGGGTATGGCTACACCTTC.

This chain uses TRBV19 with TRBJ2-3, with TRBD1 identical over 7 bases. The CDR3 has 14 residues. Trimming removed 10 bases from V and 4 bases from J; junction bases left unmatched: 11. Germline V gene sequence: CDR1 LNHDA, CDR2 SQIVND (reference sequence). For the CDR3, the DNA is TGTGCCACCACCGACAGGGAAGGCGCAGATACGCAGTATTTT. Encoded protein: CATTDREGADTQYF.

This chain joins TRBV25-1 and TRBJ2-7, with 9 bases matching TRBD1. The germline V gene encodes CDR1 MGHDK and CDR2 SYGVNS. The J segment lost 3 bases and the V segment lost 6 bases, leaving 3 bases of the junction unmatched. This CDR3 contains 13 residues. For the CDR3, the DNA is TGTGCCAGCAGAAGACAGGGGGTCTACGAGCAGTACTTC. It encodes CASRRQGVYEQYF.

The V and J genes are TRBV30 and TRBJ1-2, with 8 nucleotides matching TRBD1. The V and J ends lost 1 base and 8 bases, in that order; junction bases with no gene match: 9. The CDR3 spans 14 residues. Germline CDR1 GTSNPN, CDR2 SVGIG (reference sequence). Written as DNA, the CDR3 is TGTGCCTGGAGTGCTCGTACAGGGGGTCGGGGCTACACCTTC. Protein product: CAWSARTGGRGYTF.

The rearrangement joins TRBV7-6 to TRBJ2-3; tentative D call: TRBD1 (5 bases). The germline V gene encodes CDR1 SGHVS and CDR2 FNYEAQ. Trimming removed 4 bases from V and 5 bases from J, with 10 bases in between. CDR3 length: 13 residues. The CDR3 region is CASSSNTGDTQYF. CDR3 nucleotide sequence: TGTGCCAGCAGCTCAAACACAGGAGATACGCAGTATTTT.

The chain couples TRBV5-6 to TRBJ2-3, with 9 bases matching TRBD1. Germline values: CDR1 SGHDT, CDR2 YYEEEE. With 3 bases clipped from V and 5 bases from J, the junction kept 10 bases outside the gene matches. The CDR3 has 16 amino acids. The DNA for the CDR3 is TGTGCCAGCAGCTCTCTCCGGGACAGGGTGATAGATACGCAGTATTTT. Its protein is CASSSLRDRVIDTQYF.

This clone was seen more than once but under ten times. The rearrangement uses TRBV7-9 and TRBJ1-3, with a possible D match to TRBD1 (6 bases). Germline loops: CDR1 SEHNR, CDR2 FQNEAQ (reference sequence). Trimming took off 4 bases at V and 3 bases at J, with 13 bases between the two ends. This CDR3 is built from 15 residues. Here the CDR3 reads CASSSSTGLGNTIYF. Here the CDR3 DNA reads TGTGCCAGCAGCTCCTCGACAGGTCTTGGAAACACCATATATTTT.